The 26 T cell receptor beta chains listed next were all sequenced from one sample in a study of T cell responses to AZD1222 COVID-19 vaccine. Only in-frame clones appear in the TCRdb table, and some are missing; sequencing was by immunoSEQ multiplex PCR. Of about 79,000 clones in the sample, 65% to 85% were seen once. The sequenced sample was peripheral blood, obtained on day 0 of AZD1222 vaccination. All receptors derive from an adult in good health.

The genes are TRBV19 and TRBJ2-7, with 12 bases identical to TRBD1. Germline V lookup: CDR1 LNHDA, CDR2 SQIVND (reference sequence). This CDR3 region has 15 residues. The junction had 6 bases not matched to a gene; V was cut back by 3 bases and J by 6 bases. CDR3 nucleotides: TGTGCCAGTAGTATCCTCGGGACAGGGGGCGCCGAGCAGTACTTC. Its protein is CASSILGTGGAEQYF.

This clone was found a few times. V gene TRBV2 combines with J gene TRBJ2-5; D gene uncertain. In germline, CDR1 is SNHLY, CDR2 FYNNEI. This CDR3 has 11 residues. V gave up 7 bases and J gave up 1 base, with 4 bases separating them. Here the CDR3 DNA reads TGTGCCAGCACGCTCCAAGAGACCCAGTACTTC. Translated, it gives CASTLQETQYF. The variable domain in full, completed from reference TRBV2 and TRBJ2-5, reads EPEVTQTPSHQVTQMGQEVILRCVPISNHLYFYWYRQILGQKVEFLVSFYNNEISEKSEIFDDQFSVERPDGSNFTLKIRSTKLEDSAMYFCASTLQETQYFGPGTRLLVL.

J is TRBJ2-7 and V is TRBV10-2; 13 nucleotides line up with TRBD2. Germline CDR1 WSHSY, CDR2 SAAADI. The CDR3 totals 18 residues. Germline trimming cut 0 bases from V and 5 bases from J; bases unmatched to any gene: 10. The CDR3: CASSESGLAGPGVDEQYF. Here the CDR3 DNA reads TGCGCCAGCAGTGAGTCGGGACTAGCGGGACCGGGAGTCGACGAGCAGTACTTC.

This clone occurred a few times. V is TRBV7-2 and J is TRBJ2-2; 7 nucleotides match TRBD2. CDR1 and CDR2 from the germline V gene are SGHTA and FQGNSA. CDR3 length: 14 amino acids. With V trimmed by 3 bases and J by 4 bases, 2 bases remained unmatched. CDR3 region: CASSLASGTGELFF. The CDR3 region has the DNA TGTGCCAGCAGCTTGGCTAGCGGCACCGGGGAGCTGTTTTTT. Together with reference TRBV7-2 and TRBJ2-2, the CDR3 gives the full variable domain: GAGVSQSPSNKVTEKGKDVELRCDPISGHTALYWYRQSLGQGLEFLIYFQGNSAPDKSGLPSDRFSAERTGGSVSTLTIQRTQQEDSAVYLCASSLASGTGELFFGEGSRLTVL.

This chain connects TRBV30 to TRBJ2-5; D remains unclear. Germline V gene data show CDR1 as GTSNPN and CDR2 as SVGIG (reference sequence). The CDR3 contains 11 residues. Trimming shortened V by 2 bases and J by 4 bases, and 5 bases separated the two germline ends. The CDR3 DNA reads TGTGCCTGGAGTCCGGCAGAGACCCAGTACTTC. It translates to CAWSPAETQYF. The whole variable domain, remainder taken from reference TRBV30 and TRBJ2-5, is SQTIHQWPATLVQPVGSPLSLECTVEGTSNPNLYWYRQAAGRGLQLLFYSVGIGQISSEVPQNLSASRPQDRQFILSSKKLLLSDSGFYLCAWSPAETQYFGPGTRLLVL.

The rearrangement uses TRBV5-4 and TRBJ2-5, with 9 bases identical to TRBD2. V lost 4 bases to trimming and J lost 5 bases; unmatched junction nucleotides: 6. This CDR3 is built from 14 residues. CDR1 and CDR2 from the germline V gene are SGHNT and YYREEE (reference sequence). The CDR3 here is CASSIPSGAETQYF. The CDR3 DNA is TGTGCCAGCAGCATCCCTAGCGGGGCGGAGACCCAGTACTTC. Full variable domain (outside the CDR3, taken from reference TRBV5-4 and TRBJ2-5): ETGVTQSPTHLIKTRGQQVTLRCSSQSGHNTVSWYQQALGQGPQFIFQYYREEENGRGNFPPRFSGLQFPNYSSELNVNALELDDSALYLCASSIPSGAETQYFGPGTRLLVL.

The rearrangement links TRBV27 to TRBJ1-4; a possible D gene is TRBD1 (6 bases). Germline V CDR1 and CDR2: MNHEY, SMNVEV (reference sequence). CDR3 size: 15 residues. Trimming shortened V by 5 bases and J by 0 bases, and 10 bases separated the two germline ends. The CDR3: CASSPRQATNEKLFF. CDR3 coding DNA: TGTGCCAGCAGTCCACGACAGGCAACTAATGAAAAACTGTTTTTT.

The chain is built from TRBV5-1 and TRBJ1-1, with unresolved D. Trimming left V 1 base short and J 2 bases short, with 12 bases between. Germline V gene lookup returns CDR1 SGHRS and CDR2 YFSETQ. The CDR3 contains 15 residues. The CDR3 DNA follows: TGCGCCAGCAGCTTGACCTCAAATAGCAACACTGAAGCTTTCTTT. Translation gives CASSLTSNSNTEAFF.

V and J are TRBV3-1 (or the pseudogene TRBV3-2) and TRBJ1-2, with D hard to call. V shed 0 bases and J shed 4 bases, with 15 bases lying between them. The CDR3 contains 16 residues. CDR1 is LGHDT, CDR2 YNNKEL, per germline (reference sequence). The CDR3 here is CASSQDLRVGGYGYTF. CDR3 in DNA: TGTGCCAGCAGCCAAGATTTGAGGGTTGGTGGCTATGGCTACACCTTC.

This chain links TRBV2 with TRBJ2-1; D is unresolved. The CDR3 has 11 amino acids. Germline V CDR1 and CDR2: SNHLY, FYNNEI. V shed 2 bases and J shed 16 bases, with 12 bases lying between them. CDR3 bases: TGTGCCAGCAGTGAAATACGACTCTCATTCTTC. It yields the protein CASSEIRLSFF.

The genes are TRBV29-1 and TRBJ2-5; the D gene is possibly TRBD1 (5 bases). The germline V and J ends were trimmed by 1 base and 5 bases, with 11 bases remaining between them. Germline V gene sequence: CDR1 SQVTM, CDR2 ANQGSEA. CDR3 size: 13 residues. CDR3 residues: CSVEGTRRETQYF. The CDR3 nucleotides are TGCAGCGTTGAAGGGACACGCCGGGAGACCCAGTACTTC.

This rearrangement joins TRBV7-8 to TRBJ1-2; D is unresolved. The CDR3 is 13 residues long. Germline lookup yields CDR1 SGHVS and CDR2 FQNEAQ. Deletions cut 5 bases from V and 1 base from J, with 8 bases between. CDR3 nucleotide sequence: TGTGCCAGCAGCCGCCCGGGTAACTATGGCTACACCTTC. It codes for CASSRPGNYGYTF.

This clone was observed once. The gene calls are TRBV7-8 and TRBJ1-6; TRBD1 is a possible D gene (6 bases). The CDR3 contains 15 residues. V lost 5 bases and J lost 7, with 15 bases in between. Germline V gene data show CDR1 as SGHVS and CDR2 as FQNEAQ. The CDR3 DNA reads TGTGCCAGCAGCCCGGCAGGGGATAGAAATTCACCCCTCCACTTT. Its translation: CASSPAGDRNSPLHF.

The chain recombines TRBV10-3 with TRBJ1-1; D gene uncertain. CDR3 length equals 14 residues. The germline gives CDR1 ENHRY, CDR2 SYGVKD. V lost 7 bases, J lost 1 base, and 13 bases lay in between. The CDR3 sequence is CAINRKGENTEAFF. CDR3 DNA: TGTGCCATCAATAGAAAAGGAGAGAACACTGAAGCTTTCTTT.

This chain joins TRBV3-1 (or the pseudogene TRBV3-2) and TRBJ1-6; D not resolved. In germline, CDR1 is LGHDT, CDR2 YNNKEL (reference sequence). The CDR3 length is 16 residues. Trimming left V 7 bases short and J 9 bases short, with 22 bases between. The CDR3 is CASTHSPGRVTSPLHF. In nucleotides, the CDR3 is TGTGCCAGCACCCATTCCCCCGGGAGAGTTACTTCACCCCTCCACTTT.

This rearrangement joins TRBV4-1 to TRBJ2-7; 10 bases line up with TRBD2. Germline-derived CDR1 and CDR2 are MGHRA and YSYEKL. The CDR3 has 14 amino acids. V dropped 1 base and J dropped 7; count of bases not matched to a gene: 4. In DNA, the CDR3 is TGCGCCAGCAGCCAAGCTAGCGGGAGTAAAGAGCAGTACTTC. Protein sequence: CASSQASGSKEQYF.

V usage is TRBV25-1 and J usage is TRBJ1-4, with 8 positions matching TRBD1. Trimming took 3 bases from V and 5 from J; bases not matched to a gene: 5. The CDR3 contains 15 residues. Per germline, CDR1 MGHDK and CDR2 SYGVNS. The CDR3 sequence: CASSDSRGPNEKLFF. The CDR3 region has the DNA TGTGCCAGCAGTGATTCCAGGGGGCCAAATGAAAAACTGTTTTTT.

The J gene is TRBJ1-1, the V gene TRBV4-1; TRBD1 might be the D (6 bases). The CDR3 consists of 15 residues. Germline V CDR1 and CDR2: MGHRA, YSYEKL. Trimming cost V 1 base and J 1 base, with 10 bases left between them. Here the CDR3 DNA reads TGCGCCAGCAGCCAAGTCGACAGGCCGAACACTGAAGCTTTCTTT. Translating gives CASSQVDRPNTEAFF.

This clone was detected once. The chain employs TRBV6-5 and TRBJ2-5; tentatively, D is TRBD2 (6 bases). Trimming cost V 1 base and J 5 bases, with 14 bases left between them. Germline-derived CDR1 and CDR2 are MNHEY and SVGAGI. This CDR3 is built from 15 residues. This CDR3 is CASSYYPGAGETQYF. CDR3 DNA: TGTGCCAGCAGTTACTACCCCGGGGCGGGGGAGACCCAGTACTTC.

The chain employs TRBV2 and TRBJ1-5, with TRBD1 identical over 10 bases. The V and J ends lost 5 bases and 5 bases, in that order; junction bases with no gene match: 3. Germline CDR1 SNHLY, CDR2 FYNNEI. This CDR3 spans 14 amino acids. The CDR3 DNA reads TGTGCCAGCAGTTTGACAGGGGGCGATCAGCCCCAGCATTTT. It specifies CASSLTGGDQPQHF. The full variable domain, with the rest looked up from reference TRBV2 and TRBJ1-5, is EPEVTQTPSHQVTQMGQEVILRCVPISNHLYFYWYRQILGQKVEFLVSFYNNEISEKSEIFDDQFSVERPDGSNFTLKIRSTKLEDSAMYFCASSLTGGDQPQHFGDGTRLSIL.

The chain carries TRBV6-5 and TRBJ1-5, with D possibly matching TRBD1 (5 bases). V lost 8 bases and J 2 bases, leaving 10 bases between the germline ends. The length of the CDR3 is 13 residues. Germline loops: CDR1 MNHEY, CDR2 SVGAGI. The CDR3 loop reads CASRGGGNQPQHF. CDR3 DNA: TGTGCCAGCCGGGGGGGAGGCAATCAGCCCCAGCATTTT.

This clone has just a few counts. V and J are TRBV10-2 and TRBJ1-5; TRBD1 might be the D (6 bases). Germline CDR1 reads WSHSY; CDR2 reads SAAADI. Deletions cut 6 bases from V and 4 bases from J, with 10 bases between. The CDR3 runs to 13 residues. The CDR3 reads CASSLDRNQPQHF. The CDR3, as DNA: TGCGCCAGCAGCCTCGACAGGAATCAGCCCCAGCATTTT.

This chain connects TRBV12-3 or TRBV12-4 to TRBJ1-4; 8 bases match TRBD1. CDR3 length: 13 amino acids. V was pared by 3 bases and J by 10 bases, with 4 bases of the junction left unmatched. The CDR3 reads CASSFFGQGKLFF. In DNA form, the CDR3 reads TGTGCCAGCAGTTTCTTCGGACAGGGAAAACTGTTTTTT.

The genes are TRBV5-1 and TRBJ2-7; 7 nucleotides agree with TRBD2. CDR1 is SGHRS, CDR2 YFSETQ, per germline. CDR3 length: 13 amino acids. The V segment lost 3 bases and the J segment 6 bases; nucleotides outside the gene matches: 6. The CDR3 DNA follows: TGCGCCAGCAGCTACCGAACGGGAGGCGAGCAGTACTTC. This codes for CASSYRTGGEQYF.

The chain joins TRBV6-5 to TRBJ2-7; a possible D gene is TRBD1 (6 bases). Germline V gene sequence: CDR1 MNHEY, CDR2 SVGAGI. V dropped 6 bases and J dropped 4 bases, with 16 bases sitting between them. The CDR3 contains 14 residues. In DNA form, the CDR3 reads TGTGCCAGCAGGCAGGGGACCATCCTTTACGAGCAGTACTTC. It codes for CASRQGTILYEQYF.

V usage is TRBV19 and J usage is TRBJ2-1, with 7 bases lining up with TRBD2. Germline values: CDR1 LNHDA, CDR2 SQIVND (reference sequence). V lost 3 bases to trimming and J lost 3 bases; unmatched junction nucleotides: 11. The CDR3 covers 17 residues. Here the CDR3 reads CASSILRGGSIYNEQFF. The DNA for the CDR3 is TGTGCCAGTAGTATTCTGCGGGGCGGGAGCATCTACAATGAGCAGTTCTTC.